The 15 T cell receptor beta chains in this list originate from one sample, sequenced in a study of OX40 agonist ivuxolimab in advanced cancers. Sequenced by immunoSEQ multiplex PCR; TCRdb stores in-frame clones only, minus some. The repertoire includes approximately 53,000 clones, just under 95% of them detected once, and more than 20% sits in the top ten. This material consisted of CD4+ or CD8+ T cells sorted from blood, taken in a trial of the OX40 agonist ivuxolimab. The receptor set was obtained from an adult with an advanced solid tumor such as melanoma, head and neck, liver or kidney cancer.

CDR3 nucleotide sequence: TGTGCCAGCAGTGCAATAGGGGGCGAGCAGTTCTTC. It codes for CASSAIGGEQFF. The V call is TRBV6-5, the J call TRBJ2-1; 7 bases are a match to TRBD1. CDR1 MNHEY and CDR2 SVGAGI come from the germline V gene. CDR3 length equals 12 residues. With V trimmed by 5 bases and J by 10 bases, 5 bases remained unmatched.

The V and J genes are TRBV5-4 and TRBJ2-7; the D is unclear. The CDR3 covers 13 residues. V was pared by 0 bases and J by 1 base, with 5 bases between. The germline CDR1 and CDR2 sequences are SGHNT and YYREEE (reference sequence). The CDR3 protein is CASSLVPSYEQYF. CDR3 coding DNA: TGTGCCAGCAGCTTGGTACCGTCCTACGAGCAGTACTTC.

This rearrangement joins TRBV4-1 to TRBJ1-3; no reliable D call. The CDR3 is 18 amino acids. Germline V CDR1 and CDR2: MGHRA, YSYEKL. Trimming stripped 5 bases from V and 1 base from J, with 21 bases between. Here the CDR3 DNA reads TGCGCCAGCAGCGGCTTCGGGATAAAGGGTGCTTCTGGAAACACCATATATTTT. This translates into CASSGFGIKGASGNTIYF.

The rearrangement uses TRBV29-1 and TRBJ2-7; 9 bases line up with TRBD2. In germline, CDR1 is SQVTM, CDR2 ANQGSEA. There are 15 residues in the CDR3. The CDR3 reads CRKPDAGGPSYEQYF. CDR3 in DNA: TGCAGGAAACCGGACGCGGGAGGGCCCTCCTACGAGCAGTACTTC.

The chain joins TRBV4-1 to TRBJ1-2; unclear D gene. Trimming took 1 base from V and 0 from J, leaving 18 bases between them. The length of the CDR3 is 18 residues. The germline V gene has CDR1 MGHRA and CDR2 YSYEKL. In nucleotides, the CDR3 is TGCGCCAGCAGCCAAGTCACAGAGGTCAGAGAAGCTAACTATGGCTACACCTTC. This encodes CASSQVTEVREANYGYTF.

The V and J genes are TRBV27 and TRBJ2-3; no clear D. Germline values: CDR1 MNHEY, CDR2 SMNVEV (reference sequence). V lost 1 base and J lost 0, with 8 bases in between. The CDR3 is made up of 15 amino acids. The CDR3 loop is CASSLLTPSTDTQYF. In nucleotides, the CDR3 is TGTGCCAGCAGTTTATTAACCCCTAGCACAGATACGCAGTATTTT.

This chain links TRBV4-3 with TRBJ2-3; 13 nucleotides line up with TRBD2. Trimming took 2 bases from V and 2 from J; bases not matched to a gene: 7. Germline CDR1 is LGHNA and CDR2 is YSLEER. The CDR3 runs to 18 residues. In nucleotides, the CDR3 is TGCGCCAGCAGCCAAACTACTAGCGGGAGGGCCTACACAGATACGCAGTATTTT. Amino acid sequence: CASSQTTSGRAYTDTQYF.

Details on this clone: The junction and the germline gene differ at one end; a read error may be behind it. The chain recombines TRBV29-1 with TRBJ2-6, with TRBD1 matching over 9 bases. This CDR3 is 15 amino acids long. The germline V gene has CDR1 SQVTM and CDR2 ANQGSEA. DNA for the CDR3: TGCAGCGTCGAAGGACAGGGGAAAGGGGCCAACGTCCTGGCTTTC. It codes for CSVEGQGKGANVLAF.

This clone was detected once. CDR3 in DNA: TGTGCCAGCAGTTCACGGACAGGGAGGGTAGCGCACTCCTACGAGCAGTACTTC. As protein: CASSSRTGRVAHSYEQYF. The rearrangement joins TRBV28 to TRBJ2-7; a possible D gene is TRBD1 (8 bases). The germline CDR1 and CDR2 sequences are MDHEN and SYDVKM. CDR3 size: 18 residues. V was trimmed by 4 bases and J by 0 bases, leaving 22 bases between them.

Here the CDR3 reads CASGSGRTAGETQYF. The CDR3 DNA follows: TGTGCTAGTGGTTCGGGTCGGACAGCGGGGGAGACCCAGTACTTC. The chain uses TRBV12-5 and TRBJ2-5; a weak D match, TRBD2 (7 bases). This CDR3 contains 15 residues. The germline gives CDR1 LGHNT, CDR2 FRNRAP. V was pared by 4 bases and J by 5 bases, with 17 bases between.

This chain connects TRBV28 to TRBJ1-5; D is perhaps TRBD1 (6 bases). Germline loops: CDR1 MDHEN, CDR2 SYDVKM. The CDR3 extends over 17 amino acids. The V end was cut by 2 bases, the J end by 0 bases, with 14 bases between. CDR3 residues: CASSLIQGPYSNQPQHF. CDR3 DNA sequence: TGTGCCAGCAGTTTAATCCAGGGGCCTTATAGCAATCAGCCCCAGCATTTT.

This chain links TRBV28 with TRBJ2-3; 9 bases align to TRBD2. Germline assignment: CDR1 MDHEN and CDR2 SYDVKM. The CDR3 extends over 16 amino acids. Trimming cost V 7 bases and J 2 bases; bases outside gene matches: 10. The DNA for the CDR3 is TGTGCCAGCAATGGGCCTAGCGGGGTTCTCACAGATACGCAGTATTTT. This sequence encodes CASNGPSGVLTDTQYF.

The V gene is TRBV5-1, the J gene TRBJ2-7, with TRBD2 matching over 8 bases. The CDR3 spans 16 residues. Per the germline V gene, CDR1 is SGHRS and CDR2 is YFSETQ. J gave up 6 bases and V 0 bases, and 11 bases lay outside the gene matches. CDR3 DNA: TGCGCCAGCAGCTTGGCCTTAATAGCGGGGACCCGCGAGCAGTACTTC. Translating it yields CASSLALIAGTREQYF.

This clone was seen only once. This chain connects TRBV7-2 to TRBJ1-4; a possible D gene is TRBD1 (5 bases). CDR1 and CDR2 (germline): SGHTA, FQGNSA. This CDR3 has 14 residues. Trimming pared 5 bases from V and 4 bases from J, leaving 11 bases between. CDR3 amino acids: CASSEPGYNEKLFF. The CDR3 coding sequence is TGTGCCAGCAGCGAACCAGGGTATAATGAAAAACTGTTTTTT.

In its sample, this clone was seen a few times. This rearrangement joins TRBV5-4 to TRBJ2-7, with D tentatively TRBD1 (6 bases). The CDR3 has 12 amino acids. The ends were cut back, 2 bases at V and 3 bases at J, with 6 bases in the middle. The germline V gene encodes CDR1 SGHNT and CDR2 YYREEE (reference sequence). CDR3 sequence reads: CASSFRGYEQYF. CDR3 sequence (DNA): TGTGCCAGCAGCTTCAGGGGCTACGAGCAGTACTTC.